Below, one T cell receptor (beta chain) is given with its context. Its antigen is undetermined. This record comes from a study of T-cell memory formation after mild COVID-19. MiXCR, run by TCRdb on the 5' RACE reads, gives a single entry per CDR3 protein. The profile shows around 450,000 distinct CDR3 sequences, 20% of them singletons. Whole-study results and caveats: Day 15 to 85 contracting clones showed balanced CD4/CD8; day 15 to 37 expanders favored CD4+.

The clonotype was recovered from an adult woman who had mild COVID-19 (a few samples of this study predate the infection). Cell type and time point are not known. Sequenced material: PBMCs or a T cell subset sorted from them (not recorded which).

CDR3 loop: CASTVKREGRYEQFF. Written as DNA, the CDR3 is TGTGCCAGCACCGTCAAGCGGGAGGGCCGGTATGAGCAGTTCTTC. This chain uses TRBV12-3 or TRBV12-4 with TRBJ2-1, with 10 positions matching TRBD2. V was clipped by 7 bases and J by 8 bases; unmatched bases: 11. This CDR3 is 15 amino acids long.